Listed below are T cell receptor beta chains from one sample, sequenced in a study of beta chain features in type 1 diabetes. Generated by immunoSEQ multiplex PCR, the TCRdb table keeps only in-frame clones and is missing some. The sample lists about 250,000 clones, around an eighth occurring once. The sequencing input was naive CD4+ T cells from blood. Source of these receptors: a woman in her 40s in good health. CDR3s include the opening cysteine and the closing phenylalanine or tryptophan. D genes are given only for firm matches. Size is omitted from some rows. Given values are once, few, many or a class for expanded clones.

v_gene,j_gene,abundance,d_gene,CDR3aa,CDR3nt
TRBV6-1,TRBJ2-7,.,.,CASGRTRTSYEQYF,TGTGCCAGCGGCCGGACACGGACATCCTACGAGCAGTACTTC
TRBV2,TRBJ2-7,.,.,CASETGSEYEQYF,TGTGCCAGCGAAACAGGCTCGGAGTACGAGCAGTACTTC
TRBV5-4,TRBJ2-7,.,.,CASSLGPHYEQYF,TGTGCCAGCAGCTTGGGGCCACACTACGAGCAGTACTTC
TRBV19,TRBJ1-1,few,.,CASKGRGWYTEAFF,TGTGCCAGTAAAGGCAGGGGATGGTACACTGAAGCTTTCTTT
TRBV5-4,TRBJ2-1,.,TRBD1,CASSPGQGRYNEQFF,TGTGCCAGCAGCCCGGGACAGGGCAGGTACAATGAGCAGTTCTTC
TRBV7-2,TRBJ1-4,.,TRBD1,CASSPGQGRPEKLFF,TGTGCCAGCAGCCCCGGACAGGGGAGACCTGAAAAACTGTTTTTT
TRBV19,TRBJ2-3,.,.,CASSIPGRGTDTQYF,TGTGCCAGTAGTATCCCGGGTCGGGGCACAGATACGCAGTATTTT
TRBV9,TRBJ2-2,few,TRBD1,CASSVGGRGTGELFF,TGTGCCAGCAGCGTAGGGGGCAGGGGGACCGGGGAGCTGTTTTTT
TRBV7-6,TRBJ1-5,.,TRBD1,CASSPGQGAEIQPQHF,TGTGCCAGCAGCCCTGGACAGGGGGCTGAGATTCAGCCCCAGCATTTT
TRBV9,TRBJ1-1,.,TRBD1,CASSGPGQGSTEAFF,TGTGCCAGCAGCGGACCGGGACAGGGGAGCACTGAAGCTTTCTTT
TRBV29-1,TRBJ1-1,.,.,CSGKKGNTGVEAFF,TGCAGCGGCAAAAAGGGGAACACAGGAGTTGAAGCTTTCTTT
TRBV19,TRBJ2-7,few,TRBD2,CASSSMGGYEQYF,TGTGCCAGTAGTTCAATGGGGGGGTACGAGCAGTACTTC
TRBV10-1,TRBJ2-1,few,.,CASSGTGTEQFF,TGCGCCAGCAGTGGAACAGGTACTGAGCAGTTCTTC
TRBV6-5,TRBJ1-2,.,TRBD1,CASSRGQGTEYGYTF,TGTGCCAGCAGTCGAGGACAGGGAACGGAATATGGCTACACCTTC
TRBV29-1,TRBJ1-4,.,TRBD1,CSGAGTAEKLFF,TGCAGCGGGGCGGGGACAGCAGAAAAACTGTTTTTT